This paragraph reports one TCR beta chain. Its antigen remains unknown. The data belong to a study of monozygotic twins with inflammatory bowel disease. The study, taken as a whole, reports: Subtypes among T cells remained indistinguishable. IBD-affected twins scored below their healthy co-twins in TCRbeta diversity (inverse Simpson).

Using the 5' RACE reads, TCRdb records one entry per CDR3 protein without DNA. The sample data list 140,000 to 150,000 distinct CDR3 sequences. Germline lookup yields CDR1 MGHDK and CDR2 SYGVNS. The length of the CDR3 is 14 residues. This chain connects TRBV25-1 to TRBJ1-2; the D call from TCRdb, TRBD1, cannot be confirmed without DNA. The source is a human donor with ulcerative colitis or Crohn's disease, or a healthy co-twin of an affected twin (not recorded which). The sample taken for sequencing was blood. The CDR3 loop is CASSDTDRNYGYTF.